The source of this T cell receptor beta chain is a study of T cell responses to AZD1222 COVID-19 vaccine. General study findings and limits: Nearly half of spike-specific TCRs reportedly target unmutated variant regions. The donors showed a predominance of white British ancestry and of females, with possible underestimation of clonal diversity. The study sampled repertoires only after the peak T cell response.

Germline loops: CDR1 MNHEY, CDR2 SVGAGI. The CDR3 has 13 amino acids. Trimming shortened V by 0 bases and J by 5 bases, and 7 bases separated the two germline ends. On this clone: Its specificity is unknown.

Researchers grouped second doses given at about 4 or about 12 weeks into one pool. Repertoires were generated with immunoSEQ multiplex PCR, while TCRdb's copy carries only in-frame clones and drops some. The sample consists of 150,000 to 200,000 clones, roughly nine tenths of them appearing once. The rearrangement joins TRBV6-5 to TRBJ1-1, with D tentatively TRBD1 (5 bases). This sample comprised peripheral blood, obtained 28 days after the second AZD1222 dose. This TCR was sampled from an adult who received the AZD1222 COVID-19 vaccine. The CDR3 here is CASSYSGVTEAFF. CDR3 DNA sequence: TGTGCCAGCAGTTACTCGGGGGTAACTGAAGCTTTCTTT.